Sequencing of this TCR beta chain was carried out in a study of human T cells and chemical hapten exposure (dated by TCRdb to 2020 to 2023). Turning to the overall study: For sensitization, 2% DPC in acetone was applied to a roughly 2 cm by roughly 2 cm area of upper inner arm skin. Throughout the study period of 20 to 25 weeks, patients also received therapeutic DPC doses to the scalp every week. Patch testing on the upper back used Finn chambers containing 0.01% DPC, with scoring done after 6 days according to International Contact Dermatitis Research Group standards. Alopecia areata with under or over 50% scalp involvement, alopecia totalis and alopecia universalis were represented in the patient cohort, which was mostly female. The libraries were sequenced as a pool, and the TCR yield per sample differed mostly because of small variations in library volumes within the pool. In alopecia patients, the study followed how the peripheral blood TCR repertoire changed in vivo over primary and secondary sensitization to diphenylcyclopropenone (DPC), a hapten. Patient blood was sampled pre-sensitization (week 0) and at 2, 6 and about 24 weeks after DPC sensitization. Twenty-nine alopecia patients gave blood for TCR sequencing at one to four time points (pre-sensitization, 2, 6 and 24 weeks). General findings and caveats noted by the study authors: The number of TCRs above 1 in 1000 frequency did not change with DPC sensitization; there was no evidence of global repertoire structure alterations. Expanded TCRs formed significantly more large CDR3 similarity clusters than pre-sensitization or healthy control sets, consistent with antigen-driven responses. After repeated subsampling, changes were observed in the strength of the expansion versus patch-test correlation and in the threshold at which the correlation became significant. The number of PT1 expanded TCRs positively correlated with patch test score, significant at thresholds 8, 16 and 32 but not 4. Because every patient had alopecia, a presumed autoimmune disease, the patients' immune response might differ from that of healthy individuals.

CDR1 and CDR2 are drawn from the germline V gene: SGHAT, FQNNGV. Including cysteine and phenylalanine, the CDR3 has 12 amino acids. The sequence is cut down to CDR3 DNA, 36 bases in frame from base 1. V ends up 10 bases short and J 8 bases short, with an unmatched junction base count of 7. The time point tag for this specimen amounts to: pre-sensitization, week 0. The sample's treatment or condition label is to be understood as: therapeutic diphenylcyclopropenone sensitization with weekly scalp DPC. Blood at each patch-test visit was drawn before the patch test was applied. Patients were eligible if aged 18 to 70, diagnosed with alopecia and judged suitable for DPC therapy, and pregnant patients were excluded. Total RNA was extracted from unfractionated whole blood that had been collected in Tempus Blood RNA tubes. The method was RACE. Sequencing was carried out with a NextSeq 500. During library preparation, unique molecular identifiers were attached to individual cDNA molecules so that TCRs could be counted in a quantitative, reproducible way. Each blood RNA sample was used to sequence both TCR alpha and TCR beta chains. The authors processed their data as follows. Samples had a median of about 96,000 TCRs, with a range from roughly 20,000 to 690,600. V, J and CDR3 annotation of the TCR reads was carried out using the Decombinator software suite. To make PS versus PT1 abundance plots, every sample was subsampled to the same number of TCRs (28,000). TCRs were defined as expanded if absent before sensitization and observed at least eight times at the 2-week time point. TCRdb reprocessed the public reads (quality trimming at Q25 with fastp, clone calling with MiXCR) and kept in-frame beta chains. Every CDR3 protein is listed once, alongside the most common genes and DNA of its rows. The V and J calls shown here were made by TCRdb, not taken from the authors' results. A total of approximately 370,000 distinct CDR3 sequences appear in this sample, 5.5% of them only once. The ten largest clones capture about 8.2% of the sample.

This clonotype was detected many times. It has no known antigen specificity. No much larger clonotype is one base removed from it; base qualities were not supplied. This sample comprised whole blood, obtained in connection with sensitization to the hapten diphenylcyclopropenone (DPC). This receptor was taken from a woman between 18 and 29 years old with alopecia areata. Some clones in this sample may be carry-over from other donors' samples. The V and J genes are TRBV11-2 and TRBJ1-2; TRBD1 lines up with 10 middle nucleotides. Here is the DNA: TGTGCCATCCGGACAGGGGGAGGGGGCTACACCTTC. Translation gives CAIRTGGGGYTF.